A selection of T cell receptor beta chains follows, all from one sample in a study of cytomegalovirus exposure and HLA in healthy donors. Only in-frame clones appear in the TCRdb table, and some are missing; sequencing was by immunoSEQ multiplex PCR. The data hold fewer than 110,000 clones, with about 74% observed a single time. Sequencing was carried out using PBMCs. These receptors all stem from a woman aged 40 to 50 in good health and CMV-seropositive. Each CDR3 is given with its conserved first and last residue. D genes are given only for firm matches. A clone size is listed for some rows: how often the clone was seen (once, few, many), or a class if it is expanded.

CASRKTGNTEAFF	TGTGCCAGCAGGAAGACGGGGAACACTGAAGCTTTCTTT	-	-	TRBJ1-1	TRBV25-1
CASSPPAGGSMNTEAFF	TGTGCCAGCTCACCACCGGCAGGGGGCTCCATGAACACTGAAGCTTTCTTT	-	TRBD1	TRBJ1-1	TRBV18
CAWSVIQDTQYF	TGTGCCTGGAGTGTCATCCAGGATACGCAGTATTTT	-	-	TRBJ2-3	TRBV30
CASSHGTGDEQFF	TGTGCCAGCAGCCACGGGACAGGGGACGAGCAGTTCTTC	-	TRBD1	TRBJ2-1	TRBV7-2
CSVARTVNSPLHF	TGCAGCGTTGCCCGGACAGTTAATTCACCCCTCCACTTT	few	-	TRBJ1-6	TRBV29-1
CASSVDGSNQPQHF	TGTGCCAGCAGCGTAGACGGTAGCAATCAGCCCCAGCATTTT	-	-	TRBJ1-5	TRBV9
CASSLGLAGGGEQYF	TGCGCCAGCAGTCTAGGGCTAGCGGGGGGAGGAGAGCAGTACTTC	-	TRBD2	TRBJ2-7	TRBV23-1
CAWSVQGGRETQYF	TGTGCCTGGAGTGTCCAAGGGGGCAGGGAGACCCAGTACTTC	-	TRBD1	TRBJ2-5	TRBV30
CASSQQQWTSGGANNEQFF	TGCGCCAGCAGCCAACAACAATGGACTAGCGGGGGGGCCAACAATGAGCAGTTCTTC	few	TRBD2	TRBJ2-1	TRBV4-1
CASSYRGTTEAFF	TGTGCCAGCAGTTATCGGGGGACCACTGAAGCTTTCTTT	-	-	TRBJ1-1	TRBV6-6
CASTSPGTGFGELFF	TGCGCCAGCACCTCCCCGGGGACAGGGTTCGGGGAGCTGTTTTTT	few	TRBD1	TRBJ2-2	TRBV5-1
CAWSWEVGTNEKLFF	TGTGCCTGGAGTTGGGAGGTGGGAACTAATGAAAAACTGTTTTTT	-	-	TRBJ1-4	TRBV30
CASSEGERGLSYNEQFF	TGTGCCAGCAGTGAAGGTGAGCGCGGGTTGTCCTACAATGAGCAGTTCTTC	-	-	TRBJ2-1	TRBV25-1
CASQRLAGNNEQFF	TGTGCCAGCCAAAGGCTAGCGGGGAACAATGAGCAGTTCTTC	-	TRBD2	TRBJ2-1	TRBV6-1
CASSQGTGLNYGYTF	TGCGCCAGCAGCCAAGGGACAGGACTTAACTATGGCTACACCTTC	-	TRBD1	TRBJ1-2	TRBV4-3
CAWSPESIAEAFF	TGTGCCTGGAGTCCCGAGAGTATCGCTGAAGCTTTCTTT	-	-	TRBJ1-1	TRBV30
CASRAPSGGVYEQYF	TGTGCCAGCAGAGCCCCTAGCGGGGGGGTCTACGAGCAGTACTTC	-	TRBD2	TRBJ2-7	TRBV6-5
CASSLIRGLFGNTIYF	TGTGCCAGCAGCCTAATCAGGGGGTTATTTGGAAACACCATATATTTT	-	TRBD1	TRBJ1-3	TRBV7-2
CASSEQGYSNQPQHF	TGCGCCAGCAGCGAACAGGGTTATAGCAATCAGCCCCAGCATTTT	few	-	TRBJ1-5	TRBV5-1
CASSPMWTANNNEQFF	TGTGCCAGCAGCCCGATGTGGACAGCTAACAACAATGAGCAGTTCTTC	once	-	TRBJ2-1	TRBV5-4
CASSDWASGGVNYEQYF	TGTGCCAGCAGTGATTGGGCTAGCGGGGGGGTGAACTACGAGCAGTACTTC	-	TRBD2	TRBJ2-7	TRBV6-1
CASSDARLGQETQYF	TGCGCCAGCAGTGACGCCCGACTAGGTCAAGAGACCCAGTACTTC	-	-	TRBJ2-5	TRBV10-1
CASSTFRERDTEAFF	TGTGCCAGCAGTACCTTCAGGGAAAGGGACACTGAAGCTTTCTTT	-	-	TRBJ1-1	TRBV28
CASSTGTGRNQPQHF	TGTGCCAGTAGTACCGGGACAGGGCGAAATCAGCCCCAGCATTTT	-	TRBD1	TRBJ1-5	TRBV19
CASSKEMETGDTDTQYF	TGTGCCAGCAGCAAAGAGATGGAGACAGGAGACACAGATACGCAGTATTTT	few	-	TRBJ2-3	TRBV21-1
CASSYQRGNQPQHF	TGTGCCAGCAGTTACCAGAGGGGCAATCAGCCCCAGCATTTT	-	-	TRBJ1-5	TRBV6-5
CSDRGSRGYTF	TGCAGCGACAGGGGTTCCCGTGGCTACACCTTC	-	TRBD1	TRBJ1-2	TRBV29-1
CASSWGGPGGNTIYF	TGTGCCAGCAGTTGGGGAGGACCTGGTGGAAACACCATATATTTT	-	-	TRBJ1-3	TRBV6-5
CASSPRTGMSNQPQHF	TGCGCCAGCAGCCCTAGGACAGGGATGAGCAATCAGCCCCAGCATTTT	-	TRBD1	TRBJ1-5	TRBV4-1
CASSPSSRGYNQPQHF	TGTGCCAGCAGTCCCTCCAGCAGGGGATATAATCAGCCCCAGCATTTT	-	-	TRBJ1-5	TRBV27
CASKQVGEKLFF	TGTGCCAGCAAACAGGTTGGAGAAAAACTGTTTTTT	-	-	TRBJ1-4	TRBV28
CASSGGERSSYEQYF	TGCGCCAGCAGCGGGGGGGAAAGAAGCTCCTACGAGCAGTACTTC	-	TRBD2	TRBJ2-7	TRBV5-1
CASSKGNRGPYNEQFF	TGTGCCAGCAGCAAAGGTAACAGGGGGCCGTACAATGAGCAGTTCTTC	few	-	TRBJ2-1	TRBV21-1
CASSRGQGPNQPQHF	TGTGCCAGCAGCCGAGGACAGGGACCCAATCAGCCCCAGCATTTT	-	TRBD1	TRBJ1-5	TRBV7-6
CASSEGRQGFGVTDTQYF	TGTGCCAGCAGCGAAGGTAGACAGGGTTTTGGAGTCACAGATACGCAGTATTTT	-	TRBD1	TRBJ2-3	TRBV7-9
CASSLGGQAPYEQYF	TGTGCCAGCAGCTTAGGGGGACAGGCCCCCTACGAGCAGTACTTC	once	TRBD1	TRBJ2-7	TRBV7-8
CASSLAGAYLETQYF	TGCGCCAGCAGCTTGGCAGGGGCGTATTTGGAGACCCAGTACTTC	-	-	TRBJ2-5	TRBV5-1
CAWDTGGDQPQHF	TGTGCCTGGGATACAGGGGGCGATCAGCCCCAGCATTTT	few	TRBD1	TRBJ1-5	TRBV30
CAWSTGATNEKLFF	TGTGCCTGGAGCACCGGGGCAACTAATGAAAAACTGTTTTTT	few	-	TRBJ1-4	TRBV30
CASSYSTGGYGYTF	TGTGCCAGCAGTTACTCCACAGGGGGTTATGGCTACACCTTC	-	TRBD1	TRBJ1-2	TRBV6-5
CASKLGQGSYEQYF	TGTGCCAGCAAGCTCGGACAGGGGAGCTACGAGCAGTACTTC	-	TRBD1	TRBJ2-7	TRBV6-5
CACERRANEKLFF	TGTGCCTGCGAAAGGAGGGCTAATGAAAAACTGTTTTTT	-	-	TRBJ1-4	TRBV30
CSVTGIANTEAFF	TGCAGCGTAACAGGGATCGCGAACACTGAAGCTTTCTTT	few	-	TRBJ1-1	TRBV29-1
CASSISGGVGETQYF	TGTGCCAGCAGCATAAGCGGGGGGGTAGGAGAGACCCAGTACTTC	-	TRBD2	TRBJ2-5	TRBV9
CARSFLIGVLCNQPQHF	TGTGCCAGAAGCTTCTTGATCGGCGTACTATGCAATCAGCCCCAGCATTTT	-	-	TRBJ1-5	TRBV5-3
CASGGDGQISSYNSPLHF	TGTGCCAGCGGGGGGGATGGACAGATTAGCTCCTATAATTCACCCCTCCACTTT	-	-	TRBJ1-6	TRBV7-8
CSVGQTSGANVLTF	TGCAGCGTCGGACAGACTTCTGGGGCCAACGTCCTGACTTTC	-	-	TRBJ2-6	TRBV29-1
CASSEAYRVSDTQYF	TGTGCCAGCAGTGAAGCCTACAGGGTTTCAGATACGCAGTATTTT	-	-	TRBJ2-3	TRBV6-1
CASSKRDRVAFF	TGTGCCAGCAGCAAGAGGGACAGGGTTGCTTTCTTT	-	TRBD1	TRBJ1-1	TRBV11-1
CSVTEGLIGNTIYF	TGCAGCGTGACAGAGGGACTAATTGGAAACACCATATATTTT	-	-	TRBJ1-3	TRBV29-1
CASSDRGTATNEKLFF	TGCGCCAGCAGCGACAGGGGAACAGCAACTAATGAAAAACTGTTTTTT	few	TRBD1	TRBJ1-4	TRBV5-1
CASSWGQTYEQYF	TGTGCCAGCAGCTGGGGACAGACCTACGAGCAGTACTTC	-	TRBD1	TRBJ2-7	TRBV2
CASSQGTSGGNEQFF	TGTGCCAGCAGCCAAGGGACTAGCGGGGGCAATGAGCAGTTCTTC	-	TRBD2	TRBJ2-1	TRBV4-2
CASSQDQAPAGKYNEQFF	TGTGCCAGCAGCCAAGATCAGGCTCCAGCGGGGAAATACAATGAGCAGTTCTTC	-	TRBD2	TRBJ2-1	TRBV14
CASGSLGSNQPQHF	TGTGCCAGCGGGAGTTTAGGTAGCAATCAGCCCCAGCATTTT	-	-	TRBJ1-5	TRBV6-1
CASSLPGQILYGYTF	TGTGCCAGCAGCTTGCCCGGACAGATCCTCTATGGCTACACCTTC	-	-	TRBJ1-2	TRBV5-4
CASRGAGQPQHF	TGCGCCAGTCGGGGGGCCGGGCAGCCCCAGCATTTT	once	-	TRBJ1-5	TRBV10-2
CASSQSGREYGYTF	TGTGCCAGCAGCCAATCAGGGAGGGAATATGGCTACACCTTC	-	-	TRBJ1-2	TRBV4-2